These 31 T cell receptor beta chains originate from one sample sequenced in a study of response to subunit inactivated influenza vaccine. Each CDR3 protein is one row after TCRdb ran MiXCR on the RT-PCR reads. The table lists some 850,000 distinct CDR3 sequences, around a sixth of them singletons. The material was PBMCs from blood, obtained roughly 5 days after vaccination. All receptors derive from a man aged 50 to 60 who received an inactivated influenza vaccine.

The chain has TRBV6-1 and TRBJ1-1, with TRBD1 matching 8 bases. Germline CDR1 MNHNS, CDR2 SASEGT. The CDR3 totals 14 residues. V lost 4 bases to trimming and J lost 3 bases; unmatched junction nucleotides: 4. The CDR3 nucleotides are TGTGCCAGCAGTGCCACGGACAGGGACACTGAAGCTTTCTTT. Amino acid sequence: CASSATDRDTEAFF.

The CDR3 sequence: CSVPRRESTDTQYF. For the CDR3, the DNA is TGCAGCGTCCCTAGGAGGGAGAGCACAGATACGCAGTATTTT. V gene TRBV29-1 combines with J gene TRBJ2-3; D might be TRBD2 (6 bases). Trimming removed 6 bases at V and 0 bases at J, with 13 bases between. CDR1 is SQVTM, CDR2 ANQGSEA, per germline. The CDR3 spans 14 residues.

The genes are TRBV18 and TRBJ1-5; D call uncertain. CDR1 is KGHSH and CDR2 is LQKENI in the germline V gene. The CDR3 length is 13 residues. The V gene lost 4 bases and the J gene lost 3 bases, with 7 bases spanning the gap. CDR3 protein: CASSREVNQPQHF. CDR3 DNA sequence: TGTGCCAGCTCACGAGAGGTCAATCAGCCCCAGCATTTT.

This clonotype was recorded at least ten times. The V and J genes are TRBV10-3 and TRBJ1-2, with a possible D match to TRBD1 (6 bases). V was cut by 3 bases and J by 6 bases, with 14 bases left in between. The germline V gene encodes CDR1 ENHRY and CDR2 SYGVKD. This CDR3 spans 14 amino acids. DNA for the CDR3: TGTGCCATCAGTGATTCAGGGGCACTTGATGGCTACACCTTC. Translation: CAISDSGALDGYTF.

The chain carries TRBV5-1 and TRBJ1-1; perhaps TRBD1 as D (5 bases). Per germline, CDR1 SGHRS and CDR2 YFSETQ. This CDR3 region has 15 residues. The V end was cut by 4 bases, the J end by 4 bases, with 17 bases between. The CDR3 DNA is TGCGCCAGCAGCCAGGCCCCGGGGCAAGTCACTGAAGCTTTCTTT. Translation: CASSQAPGQVTEAFF.

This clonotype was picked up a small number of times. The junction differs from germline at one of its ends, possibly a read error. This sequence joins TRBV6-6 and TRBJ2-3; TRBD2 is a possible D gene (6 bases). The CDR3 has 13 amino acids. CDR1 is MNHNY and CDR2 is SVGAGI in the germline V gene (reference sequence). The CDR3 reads CASTPLPGTGKNF. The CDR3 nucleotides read TGTGCCAGCACTCCTCTTCCCGGGACTGGTAAAAATTTT.

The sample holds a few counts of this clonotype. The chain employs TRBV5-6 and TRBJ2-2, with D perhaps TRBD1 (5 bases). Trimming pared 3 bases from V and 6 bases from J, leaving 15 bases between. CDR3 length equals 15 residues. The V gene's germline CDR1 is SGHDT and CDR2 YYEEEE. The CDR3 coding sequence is TGTGCCAGCAGCTATTGGACACTCCTAGCCGGGGAGCTGTTTTTT. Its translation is CASSYWTLLAGELFF.

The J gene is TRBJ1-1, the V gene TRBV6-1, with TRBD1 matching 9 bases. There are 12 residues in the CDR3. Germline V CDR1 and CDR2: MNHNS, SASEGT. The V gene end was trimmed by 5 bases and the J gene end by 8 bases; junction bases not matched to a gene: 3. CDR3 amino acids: CASSTGQGEAFF. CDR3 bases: TGTGCCAGCAGTACGGGACAGGGAGAAGCTTTCTTT.

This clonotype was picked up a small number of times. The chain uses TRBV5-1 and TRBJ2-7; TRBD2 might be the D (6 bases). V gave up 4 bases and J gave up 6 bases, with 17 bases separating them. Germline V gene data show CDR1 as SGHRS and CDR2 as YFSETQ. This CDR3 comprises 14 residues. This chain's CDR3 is CASSTDSRGGEQYF. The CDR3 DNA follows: TGCGCCAGCAGCACGGATTCGAGGGGAGGCGAGCAGTACTTC.

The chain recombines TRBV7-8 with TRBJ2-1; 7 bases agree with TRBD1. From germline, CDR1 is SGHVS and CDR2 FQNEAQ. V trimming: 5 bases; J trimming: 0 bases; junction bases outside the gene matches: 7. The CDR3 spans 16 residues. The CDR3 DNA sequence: TGTGCCAGCAGCACTTACAGGGGAAGCTCCTACAATGAGCAGTTCTTC. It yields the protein CASSTYRGSSYNEQFF.

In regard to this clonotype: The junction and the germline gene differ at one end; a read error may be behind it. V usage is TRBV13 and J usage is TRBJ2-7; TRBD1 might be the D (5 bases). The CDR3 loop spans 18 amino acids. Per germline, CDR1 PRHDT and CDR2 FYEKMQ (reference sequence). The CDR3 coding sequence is TGTGCCAGCAGCTTAAAGACGGCCGAAAGGGGAAATTCCTACGAGCAGTGCTTC. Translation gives CASSLKTAERGNSYEQCF.

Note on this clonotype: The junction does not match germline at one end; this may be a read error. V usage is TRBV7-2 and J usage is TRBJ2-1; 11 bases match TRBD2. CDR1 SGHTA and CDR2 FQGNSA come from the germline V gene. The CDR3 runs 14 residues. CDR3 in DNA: TGTGCCAGCAGCTCGAGATTTAGCGGGGGGGCCTTGGTCTTC. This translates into CASSSRFSGGALVF.

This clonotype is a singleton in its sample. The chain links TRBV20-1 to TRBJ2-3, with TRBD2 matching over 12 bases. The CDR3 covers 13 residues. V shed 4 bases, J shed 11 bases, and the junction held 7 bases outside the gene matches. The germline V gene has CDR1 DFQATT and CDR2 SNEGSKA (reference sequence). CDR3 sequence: CSAIGLAGRGQYF. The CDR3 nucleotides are TGCAGTGCTATCGGACTAGCGGGACGCGGGCAGTATTTT.

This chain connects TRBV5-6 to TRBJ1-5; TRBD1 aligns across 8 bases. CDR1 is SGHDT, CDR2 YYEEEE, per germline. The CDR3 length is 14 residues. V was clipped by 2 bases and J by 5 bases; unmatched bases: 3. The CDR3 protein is CASSFRGRDQPQHF. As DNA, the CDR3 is TGTGCCAGCAGCTTCAGGGGGCGAGATCAGCCCCAGCATTTT.

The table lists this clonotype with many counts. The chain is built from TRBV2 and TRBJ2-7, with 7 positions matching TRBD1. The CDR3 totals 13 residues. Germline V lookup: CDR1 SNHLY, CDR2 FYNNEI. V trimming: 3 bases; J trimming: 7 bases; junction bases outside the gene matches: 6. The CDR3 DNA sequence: TGTGCCAGCAGTGATGGGACAGTAAGAGAGCAGTACTTC. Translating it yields CASSDGTVREQYF.

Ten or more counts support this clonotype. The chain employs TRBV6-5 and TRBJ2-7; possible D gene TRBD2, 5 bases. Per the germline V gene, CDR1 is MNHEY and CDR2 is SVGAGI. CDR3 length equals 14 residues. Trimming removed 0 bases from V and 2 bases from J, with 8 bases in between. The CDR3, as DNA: TGTGCCAGCAGTTACTCAGTGGGAGCCTACGAGCAGTACTTC. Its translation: CASSYSVGAYEQYF.

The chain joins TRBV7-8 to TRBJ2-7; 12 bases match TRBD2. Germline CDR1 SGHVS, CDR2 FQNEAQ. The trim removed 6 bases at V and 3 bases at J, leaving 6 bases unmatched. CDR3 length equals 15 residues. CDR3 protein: CASSPRTSGNYEQYF. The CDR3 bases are TGTGCCAGCAGTCCCAGGACTAGCGGGAACTACGAGCAGTACTTC.

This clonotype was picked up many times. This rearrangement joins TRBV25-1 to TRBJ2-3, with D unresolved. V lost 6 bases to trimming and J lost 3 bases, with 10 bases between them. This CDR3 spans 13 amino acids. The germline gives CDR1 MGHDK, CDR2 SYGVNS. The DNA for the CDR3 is TGTGCCAGCAGGCCCAGTGGGACAGATACGCAGTATTTT. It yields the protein CASRPSGTDTQYF.

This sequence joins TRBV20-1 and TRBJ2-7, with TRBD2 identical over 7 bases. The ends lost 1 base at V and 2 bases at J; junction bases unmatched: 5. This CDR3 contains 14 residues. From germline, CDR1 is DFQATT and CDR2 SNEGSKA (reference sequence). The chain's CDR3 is CSARAGLGAYEQYF. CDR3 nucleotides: TGCAGTGCTAGAGCCGGACTAGGAGCCTACGAGCAGTACTTC.

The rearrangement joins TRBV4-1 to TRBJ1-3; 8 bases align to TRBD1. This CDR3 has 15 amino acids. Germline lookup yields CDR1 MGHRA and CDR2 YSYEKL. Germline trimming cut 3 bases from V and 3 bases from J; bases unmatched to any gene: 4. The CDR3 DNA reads TGCGCCAGCAGCCACAGGACAGGGAGTGGAAACACCATATATTTT. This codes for CASSHRTGSGNTIYF.

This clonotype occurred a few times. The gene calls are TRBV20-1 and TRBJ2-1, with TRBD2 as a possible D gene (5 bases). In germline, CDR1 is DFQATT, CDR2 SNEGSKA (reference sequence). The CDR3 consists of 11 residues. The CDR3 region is CRGGSSNGPFF. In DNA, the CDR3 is TGCAGGGGCGGGTCGAGCAATGGGCCGTTCTTC.

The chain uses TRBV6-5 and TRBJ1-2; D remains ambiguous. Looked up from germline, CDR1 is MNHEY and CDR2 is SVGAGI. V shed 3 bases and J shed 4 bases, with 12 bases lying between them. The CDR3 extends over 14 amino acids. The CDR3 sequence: CASSYDTRRYGYTF. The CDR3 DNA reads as TGTGCCAGCAGTTATGACACTAGACGCTATGGCTACACCTTC.

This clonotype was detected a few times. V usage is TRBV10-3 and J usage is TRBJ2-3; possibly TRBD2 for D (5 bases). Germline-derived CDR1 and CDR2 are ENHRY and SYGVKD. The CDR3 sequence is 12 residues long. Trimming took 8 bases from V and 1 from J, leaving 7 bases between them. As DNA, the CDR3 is TGTGCCATCGATAGCGGCACAGATACGCAGTATTTT. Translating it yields CAIDSGTDTQYF.

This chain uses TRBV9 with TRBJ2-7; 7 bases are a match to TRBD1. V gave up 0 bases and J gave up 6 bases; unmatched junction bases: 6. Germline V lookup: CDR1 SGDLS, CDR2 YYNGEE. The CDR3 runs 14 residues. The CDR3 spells CASSVGQGVGEQYF. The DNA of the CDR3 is TGTGCCAGCAGCGTAGGTCAGGGGGTCGGCGAGCAGTACTTC.

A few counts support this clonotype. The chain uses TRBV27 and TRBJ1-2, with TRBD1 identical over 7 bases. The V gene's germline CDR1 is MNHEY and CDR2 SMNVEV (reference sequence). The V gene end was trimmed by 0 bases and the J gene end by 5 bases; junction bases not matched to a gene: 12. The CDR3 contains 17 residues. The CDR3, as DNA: TGTGCCAGCAGTTTATCCGGGACAGCCCTACAGCAGTATGGCTACACCTTC. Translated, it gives CASSLSGTALQQYGYTF.

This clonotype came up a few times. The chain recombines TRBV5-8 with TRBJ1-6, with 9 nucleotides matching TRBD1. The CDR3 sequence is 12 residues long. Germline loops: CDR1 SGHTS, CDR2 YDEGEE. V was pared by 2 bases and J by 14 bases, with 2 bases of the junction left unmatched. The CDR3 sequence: CASSLQGATLHF. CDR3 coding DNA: TGTGCCAGCAGCTTACAGGGGGCGACCCTCCACTTT.

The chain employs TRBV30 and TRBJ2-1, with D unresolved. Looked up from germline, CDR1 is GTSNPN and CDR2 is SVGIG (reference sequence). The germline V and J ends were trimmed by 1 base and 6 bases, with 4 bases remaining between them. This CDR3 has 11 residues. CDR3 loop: CAWSDLNEQFF. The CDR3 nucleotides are TGTGCCTGGAGTGATCTCAATGAGCAGTTCTTC.

The CDR3 is CATSDFTGELFF. DNA for the CDR3: TGTGCCACCAGTGATTTTACCGGGGAGCTGTTTTTT. This chain links TRBV24-1 with TRBJ2-2; the D is unclear. The CDR3 runs 12 residues. The ends were cut back, 1 base at V and 5 bases at J, with 1 base in the middle. CDR1 and CDR2 (germline): KGHDR, SFDVKD.

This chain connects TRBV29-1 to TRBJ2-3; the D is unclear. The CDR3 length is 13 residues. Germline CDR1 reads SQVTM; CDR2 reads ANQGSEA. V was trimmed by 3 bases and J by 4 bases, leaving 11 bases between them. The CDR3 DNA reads TGCAGCGTTGATGATGTAGCTCCAGATACGCAGTATTTT. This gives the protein CSVDDVAPDTQYF.

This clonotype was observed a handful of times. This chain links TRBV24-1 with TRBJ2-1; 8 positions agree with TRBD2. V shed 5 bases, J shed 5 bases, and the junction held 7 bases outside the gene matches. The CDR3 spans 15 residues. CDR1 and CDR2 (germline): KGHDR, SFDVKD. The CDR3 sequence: CATSGDAGGDNEQFF. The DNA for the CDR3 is TGTGCCACCAGTGGTGATGCGGGAGGAGACAATGAGCAGTTCTTC.

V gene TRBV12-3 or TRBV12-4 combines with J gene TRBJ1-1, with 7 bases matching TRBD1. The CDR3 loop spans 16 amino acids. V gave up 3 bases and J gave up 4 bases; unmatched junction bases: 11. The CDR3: CASSFQGGGRSTEAFF. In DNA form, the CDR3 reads TGTGCCAGCAGTTTTCAAGGAGGGGGCAGGAGCACTGAAGCTTTCTTT.